Listed here are 27 T cell receptor beta chains from one sample, sequenced in a study of long-term antiretroviral therapy in people with HIV (dated by TCRdb to between 2021 and 2024). The immunoSEQ hsTCRB v3.0 assay was used at survey level resolution to sequence the TRB variable region. Held by TCRdb, this immuneACCESS table contains in-frame sequences only and omits some clones. Under half of the omission traces to an unresolved V gene where checked; the cause of the rest is unknown. The sample table records about 36,000 clones; 80% of these occur just once. The ten largest account for approximately 5.5% of the sample. The input for sequencing was unsorted PBMCs, taken 3.4 years after starting antiretroviral therapy. The receptor set was obtained from a man aged 25 to 40 with HIV.

The V and J genes are TRBV7-8 and TRBJ2-1, with 7 bases that match TRBD2. The CDR3 has 15 residues. Germline V gene sequence: CDR1 SGHVS, CDR2 FQNEAQ. Trimming cost V 4 bases and J 0 bases; bases outside gene matches: 3. CDR3 sequence (DNA): TGTGCCAGCAGCTCCGGGGGGAACTCCTACAATGAGCAGTTCTTC. The encoded protein is CASSSGGNSYNEQFF.

V gene TRBV28 combines with J gene TRBJ1-1, with D hard to call. The CDR3 loop spans 15 amino acids. Trimming shortened V by 7 bases and J by 1 base, and 16 bases separated the two germline ends. Germline CDR1 reads MDHEN; CDR2 reads SYDVKM. CDR3 residues: CASTQVPTPNTEAFF. The DNA of the CDR3 is TGTGCCAGCACCCAGGTACCTACGCCGAACACTGAAGCTTTCTTT.

J is TRBJ2-7 and V is TRBV7-9; the D gene could be TRBD1 or TRBD2 (5 bases each). CDR1 is SEHNR and CDR2 is FQNEAQ in the germline V gene (reference sequence). Between the trimmed V and J ends, which lost 5 bases and 1 base, there was a span of 12 bases. CDR3 size: 14 residues. The CDR3 reads CASSPRGLSYEQYF. CDR3 DNA sequence: TGTGCCAGCAGCCCGAGGGGCCTTTCCTACGAGCAGTACTTC.

The chain couples TRBV27 to TRBJ2-7; D ambiguous. The CDR3 sequence is 13 residues long. Per the germline V gene, CDR1 is MNHEY and CDR2 is SMNVEV (reference sequence). Trimming stripped 3 bases from V and 6 bases from J, with 12 bases between. As DNA, the CDR3 is TGTGCCAGCAGTTTTACCTCTCAAGTCGAGCAGTACTTC. The encoded protein is CASSFTSQVEQYF.

This clone was recorded a few times. The chain is built from TRBV9 and TRBJ2-7; D gene ambiguous. CDR3 length: 13 amino acids. V dropped 4 bases and J dropped 5 bases, with 13 bases sitting between them. Germline assignment: CDR1 SGDLS and CDR2 YYNGEE. The CDR3 sequence: CASSNGPFNEQYF. CDR3 coding DNA: TGTGCCAGCAGCAACGGACCGTTCAACGAGCAGTACTTC.

V is TRBV9 and J is TRBJ1-4; D unclear. Trimming left V 0 bases short and J 1 base short, with 13 bases between. Germline CDR1 SGDLS, CDR2 YYNGEE. This CDR3 region has 17 residues. The CDR3 reads CASSVGGRLGTNEKLFF. The CDR3 nucleotides are TGTGCCAGCAGCGTAGGGGGAAGACTGGGAACTAATGAAAAACTGTTTTTT.

The rearrangement uses TRBV6-4 and TRBJ2-3; TRBD1 might be the D (6 bases). Germline loops: CDR1 MRHNA, CDR2 SNTAGT. The CDR3 contains 12 residues. The germline V and J ends were trimmed by 4 bases and 7 bases, with 9 bases remaining between them. CDR3 bases: TGTGCCAGCAGTGGGGGGCCCCATACGCAGTATTTT. Its translation is CASSGGPHTQYF.

The chain couples TRBV28 to TRBJ2-2; 9 bases match TRBD1. CDR1 MDHEN and CDR2 SYDVKM come from the germline V gene. Trimming cost V 6 bases and J 1 base; bases outside gene matches: 6. This CDR3 has 16 amino acids. The CDR3 DNA reads as TGTGCCAGCAGAAACGGACAGGGGAGGAACACCGGGGAGCTGTTTTTT. Translation gives CASRNGQGRNTGELFF.

The chain combines TRBV7-8 with TRBJ1-5; TRBD1 might be the D (6 bases). The CDR3 spans 14 residues. Germline V gene sequence: CDR1 SGHVS, CDR2 FQNEAQ. Trimming removed 5 bases at V and 1 base at J, with 9 bases between. The CDR3 DNA sequence: TGTGCCAGCAGCGTGGGACAAAGCAATCAGCCCCAGCATTTT. It is translated as CASSVGQSNQPQHF.

The rearrangement uses TRBV18 and TRBJ2-3; D ambiguous. The CDR3 has 16 residues. In germline, CDR1 is KGHSH, CDR2 LQKENI. V was pared by 3 bases and J by 2 bases, with 15 bases between. CDR3 coding DNA: TGTGCCAGCTCACCGTCGAACTTTTTAATCACAGATACGCAGTATTTT. Its translation: CASSPSNFLITDTQYF.

The rearrangement uses TRBV4-3 and TRBJ2-5; 7 positions match TRBD1. The V gene end was trimmed by 2 bases and the J gene end by 5 bases; junction bases not matched to a gene: 2. The CDR3 contains 13 residues. CDR1 LGHNA and CDR2 YSLEER come from the germline V gene. In nucleotides, the CDR3 is TGCGCCAGCAGCCAAACAGGGGTTGAGACCCAGTACTTC. Translating gives CASSQTGVETQYF.

The chain couples TRBV5-4 to TRBJ2-7, with D possibly being TRBD2 (5 bases). Trimming removed 4 bases at V and 3 bases at J, with 17 bases between. Germline CDR1 is SGHNT and CDR2 is YYREEE (reference sequence). The CDR3 consists of 15 residues. Here the CDR3 DNA reads TGTGCCAGCAGCCAACCAAGGTCGGGAAACTACGAGCAGTACTTC. Protein product: CASSQPRSGNYEQYF.

The gene calls are TRBV9 and TRBJ2-6; a weak D match, TRBD1 (5 bases). CDR3 length: 16 amino acids. The germline CDR1 and CDR2 sequences are SGDLS and YYNGEE. Trimming removed 4 bases at V and 0 bases at J, with 11 bases between. In DNA, the CDR3 is TGTGCCAGCAGCTCGCCCAGGGACTCTGGGGCCAACGTCCTGACTTTC. This codes for CASSSPRDSGANVLTF.

V usage is TRBV14 and J usage is TRBJ2-5; no firm D call. The germline V and J ends were trimmed by 6 bases and 7 bases, with 15 bases remaining between them. Germline CDR1 is SGHDN and CDR2 is FVKESK. The CDR3 is 13 residues long. The CDR3 coding sequence is TGTGCCAGCAGACCCCCCAGTGGGTCGACCCAGTACTTC. This encodes CASRPPSGSTQYF.

The chain combines TRBV4-3 with TRBJ2-3; D is possibly TRBD1 or TRBD2 (5 bases each). V lost 6 bases and J 0 bases, leaving 13 bases between the germline ends. The CDR3 contains 15 residues. Germline assignment: CDR1 LGHNA and CDR2 YSLEER. The CDR3, as DNA: TGCGCCAGCAGACTTCGGGACCTAAGCACAGATACGCAGTATTTT. Protein product: CASRLRDLSTDTQYF.

The CDR3 here is CAISESVEYTEAFF. Written as DNA, the CDR3 is TGTGCCATCAGTGAATCTGTAGAGTACACTGAAGCTTTCTTT. The V call is TRBV10-3, the J call TRBJ1-1; D is unclear. V was clipped by 3 bases and J by 3 bases, with 11 bases between them. Germline V lookup: CDR1 ENHRY, CDR2 SYGVKD. The CDR3 length is 14 residues.

This chain joins TRBV2 and TRBJ1-3; the D is unclear. V lost 6 bases, J lost 3 bases, and 12 bases lay in between. This CDR3 contains 14 residues. Germline V gives CDR1 SNHLY, CDR2 FYNNEI. CDR3 sequence: CASSPPAYGNTIYF. As DNA, the CDR3 is TGTGCCAGCAGCCCCCCCGCGTATGGAAACACCATATATTTT.

The genes are TRBV7-8 and TRBJ2-7; maybe TRBD1 (6 bases). The ends were cut back, 3 bases at V and 0 bases at J, with 18 bases in the middle. CDR1 SGHVS and CDR2 FQNEAQ come from the germline V gene. The CDR3 spans 17 residues. As DNA, the CDR3 is TGTGCCAGCAGCTTCCCTATTGGGACATCGAGCTCCTACGAGCAGTACTTC. It encodes CASSFPIGTSSSYEQYF.

The chain uses TRBV6-1 and TRBJ1-4; D is ambiguous. This CDR3 spans 14 amino acids. With 5 bases removed from V and 4 bases from J, the gap between germline ends came to 11 bases. The germline gives CDR1 MNHNS, CDR2 SASEGT. CDR3 loop: CASSPRRINEKLFF. CDR3 sequence (DNA): TGTGCCAGCAGTCCCCGACGGATTAATGAAAAACTGTTTTTT.

This chain joins TRBV7-9 and TRBJ2-1; a weak D match, TRBD1 (6 bases). Germline V lookup: CDR1 SEHNR, CDR2 FQNEAQ (reference sequence). V gave up 4 bases and J gave up 10 bases, with 20 bases separating them. CDR3 length: 15 amino acids. The CDR3 region is CASSSGVTLRSEQFF. The CDR3 DNA sequence: TGTGCCAGCAGCTCAGGGGTGACCCTTAGGTCGGAGCAGTTCTTC.

This clone was found a few times. The chain has TRBV19 and TRBJ2-3; D possibly corresponds to TRBD1 (6 bases). This CDR3 has 14 amino acids. V was trimmed by 6 bases and J by 2 bases, leaving 12 bases between them. CDR1 is LNHDA and CDR2 is SQIVND in the germline V gene (reference sequence). CDR3 sequence: CASSRDTNTDTQYF. CDR3 coding DNA: TGTGCCAGTAGCCGGGACACTAACACAGATACGCAGTATTTT.

This chain connects TRBV7-9 to TRBJ2-1; 7 positions match TRBD2. Germline V CDR1 and CDR2: SEHNR, FQNEAQ (reference sequence). The length of the CDR3 is 13 residues. J was trimmed by 5 bases and V by 4 bases; bases with no gene match: 2. Here the CDR3 reads CASSSTSHNEQFF. In DNA, the CDR3 is TGTGCCAGCAGCTCGACTAGCCACAATGAGCAGTTCTTC. Full variable domain (remainder filled in from reference TRBV7-9 and TRBJ2-1): DTGVSQNPRHKITKRGQNVTFRCDPISEHNRLYWYRQTLGQGPEFLTYFQNEAQLEKSRLLSDRFSAERPKGSFSTLEIQRTEQGDSAMYLCASSSTSHNEQFFGPGTRLTVL.

J is TRBJ2-5 and V is TRBV6-5; D possibly corresponds to TRBD2 (6 bases). The V end lost 2 bases, the J end lost 5 bases, and 12 bases lay between the germline ends. This CDR3 spans 14 amino acids. CDR1 and CDR2 (germline): MNHEY, SVGAGI. Here the CDR3 reads CASSYGASAETQYF. CDR3 bases: TGTGCCAGCAGTTACGGGGCTAGCGCCGAGACCCAGTACTTC.

This chain connects TRBV7-9 to TRBJ2-7; D is unresolved. V dropped 5 bases and J dropped 7 bases, with 15 bases sitting between them. CDR1 and CDR2 from the germline V gene are SEHNR and FQNEAQ (reference sequence). The CDR3 consists of 13 residues. In DNA, the CDR3 is TGTGCCAGCAGCCCCCTGAGTAAGTCGGAGCAGTACTTC. This encodes CASSPLSKSEQYF.

The rearrangement joins TRBV7-2 to TRBJ2-7, with D possibly TRBD2 on 6 matching bases. The ends were cut back, 2 bases at V and 7 bases at J, with 27 bases in the middle. In germline, CDR1 is SGHTA, CDR2 FQGNSA. This CDR3 has 18 amino acids. The chain's CDR3 is CASSLTLGSGSIDGEQYF. The CDR3 region has the DNA TGTGCCAGCAGCTTAACTCTGGGTAGCGGATCGATCGATGGGGAGCAGTACTTC. Full variable domain (rest looked up from reference TRBV7-2 and TRBJ2-7): GAGVSQSPSNKVTEKGKDVELRCDPISGHTALYWYRQSLGQGLEFLIYFQGNSAPDKSGLPSDRFSAERTGGSVSTLTIQRTQQEDSAVYLCASSLTLGSGSIDGEQYFGPGTRLTVT.

The chain is built from TRBV27 and TRBJ1-5, with 10 bases identical to TRBD1. This CDR3 has 13 residues. Losses at the gene ends were 9 bases for V and 9 bases for J; bases not matched to a gene: 8. CDR1 is MNHEY and CDR2 is SMNVEV in the germline V gene (reference sequence). The CDR3 sequence: CASRQGAPGPQHF. CDR3 DNA sequence: TGTGCCAGTCGACAGGGGGCTCCAGGGCCCCAGCATTTT.

The chain uses TRBV7-2 and TRBJ2-7, with D perhaps TRBD2 (6 bases). CDR3 length equals 15 residues. Trimming pared 1 base from V and 2 bases from J, leaving 12 bases between. Germline loops: CDR1 SGHTA, CDR2 FQGNSA. The CDR3 region has the DNA TGTGCCAGCAGCTTAGGAGGTAGCGGAACCTACGAGCAGTACTTC. Encoded protein: CASSLGGSGTYEQYF.